A single sample gave rise to the 6 T cell receptor beta chains below, sequenced in a study of T cells in localized non-small cell lung cancer. Here immunoSEQ multiplex PCR was the method, and the copy in TCRdb shows in-frame clones only, minus some. The sample has some 52,000 clones; about nine tenths are singletons. The sample consisted of peripheral blood, taken before any cancer treatment. The receptor source for this set is a male donor at least 60 years old with stage III squamous cell lung carcinoma.

This chain connects TRBV4-2 to TRBJ2-7; D ambiguous. Trimming removed 3 bases at V and 5 bases at J, with 20 bases between. Germline V gives CDR1 LGHNA, CDR2 YNFKEQ. The CDR3 runs 16 residues. CDR3 bases: TGTGCCAGCAGCCAGAAGTATCAGGTATTGCTGGACGAGCAGTACTTC. Encoded protein: CASSQKYQVLLDEQYF.

This sequence joins TRBV7-3 and TRBJ2-3; perhaps TRBD2 as D (6 bases). The germline V and J ends were trimmed by 5 bases and 2 bases, with 11 bases remaining between them. This CDR3 has 14 amino acids. Per the germline V gene, CDR1 is SGHTA and CDR2 is FQGTGA. The CDR3 nucleotides are TGTGCCAGCAGCCCGGGACTTAACACAGATACGCAGTATTTT. Residues: CASSPGLNTDTQYF.

The V gene is TRBV9, the J gene TRBJ1-3, with D perhaps matching TRBD1 (5 bases). Germline lookup yields CDR1 SGDLS and CDR2 YYNGEE. Trimming cost V 8 bases and J 6 bases, with 15 bases left between them. The length of the CDR3 is 13 residues. In nucleotides, the CDR3 is TGTGCCAGGGGCGGGGCCCCTGAAAACACCATATATTTT. The encoded protein is CARGGAPENTIYF.

The chain recombines TRBV15 with TRBJ2-7, with 10 bases identical to TRBD2. With 0 bases clipped from V and 5 bases from J, the junction kept 10 bases outside the gene matches. The CDR3 sequence is 17 residues long. Germline CDR1 and CDR2: LNHNV and YYDKDF (reference sequence). Here the CDR3 DNA reads TGTGCCACCAGCAGAGAGTGGCTAGCGGGAGCGAGTAACGAGCAGTACTTC. Encoded protein: CATSREWLAGASNEQYF.

This clone came up a few times. This chain links TRBV6-5 with TRBJ2-7; TRBD1 matches at 11 bases. Germline CDR1 is MNHEY and CDR2 is SVGAGI. The CDR3 runs 15 residues. J was trimmed by 5 bases and V by 2 bases; bases with no gene match: 5. For the CDR3, the DNA is TGTGCCAGCAGTTACGGACAGGGGGCGTATGACGAGCAGTACTTC. It is translated as CASSYGQGAYDEQYF.

V and J are TRBV18 and TRBJ2-5, with a possible D match to TRBD1 (5 bases). The length of the CDR3 is 13 residues. CDR1 and CDR2 (germline): KGHSH, LQKENI. V lost 5 bases and J 0 bases, leaving 7 bases between the germline ends. CDR3 region: CASSSQDQETQYF. For the CDR3, the DNA is TGTGCCAGCTCATCACAGGACCAAGAGACCCAGTACTTC.